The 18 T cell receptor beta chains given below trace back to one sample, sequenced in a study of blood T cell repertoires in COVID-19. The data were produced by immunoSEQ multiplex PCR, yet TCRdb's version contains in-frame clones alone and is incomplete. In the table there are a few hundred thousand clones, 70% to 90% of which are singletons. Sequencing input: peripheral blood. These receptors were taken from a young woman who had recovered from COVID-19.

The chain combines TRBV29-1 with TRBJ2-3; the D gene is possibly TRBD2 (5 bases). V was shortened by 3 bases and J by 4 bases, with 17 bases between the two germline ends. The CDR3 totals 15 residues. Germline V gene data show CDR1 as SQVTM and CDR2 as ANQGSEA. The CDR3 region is CSVEADAGGSDTQYF. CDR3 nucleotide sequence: TGCAGCGTTGAGGCCGACGCGGGCGGCTCAGATACGCAGTATTTT.

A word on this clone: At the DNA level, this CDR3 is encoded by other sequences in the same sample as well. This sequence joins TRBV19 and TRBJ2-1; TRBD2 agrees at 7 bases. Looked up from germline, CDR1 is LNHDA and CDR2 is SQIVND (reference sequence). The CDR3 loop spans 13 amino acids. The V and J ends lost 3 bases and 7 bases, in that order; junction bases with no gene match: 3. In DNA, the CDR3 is TGTGCCAGTAGTATCCTCGGGGGGAATGAGCAGTTCTTC. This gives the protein CASSILGGNEQFF.

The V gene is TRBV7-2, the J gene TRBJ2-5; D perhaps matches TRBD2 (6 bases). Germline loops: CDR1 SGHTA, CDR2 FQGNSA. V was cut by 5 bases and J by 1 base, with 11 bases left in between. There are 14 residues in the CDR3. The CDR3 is CASSLGTFQETQYF. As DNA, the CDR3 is TGTGCCAGCAGCCTTGGGACTTTCCAAGAGACCCAGTACTTC.

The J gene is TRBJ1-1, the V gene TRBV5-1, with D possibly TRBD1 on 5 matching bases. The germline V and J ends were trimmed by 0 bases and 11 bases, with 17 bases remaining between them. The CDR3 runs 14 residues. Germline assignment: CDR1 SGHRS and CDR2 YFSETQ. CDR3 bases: TGCGCCAGCAGCTTGGACAGGCCGGAGCTTGGGGCTTTCTTT. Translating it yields CASSLDRPELGAFF.

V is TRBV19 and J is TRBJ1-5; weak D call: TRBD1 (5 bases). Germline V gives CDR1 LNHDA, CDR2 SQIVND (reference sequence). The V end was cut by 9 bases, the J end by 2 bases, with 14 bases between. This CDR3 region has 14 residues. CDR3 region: CASGAGIRNQPQHF. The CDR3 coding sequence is TGTGCCAGCGGGGCGGGGATTCGCAATCAGCCCCAGCATTTT.

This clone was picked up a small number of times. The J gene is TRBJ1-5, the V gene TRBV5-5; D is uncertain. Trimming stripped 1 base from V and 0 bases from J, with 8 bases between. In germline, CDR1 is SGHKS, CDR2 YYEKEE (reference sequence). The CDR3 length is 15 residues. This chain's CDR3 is CASSLYSNSNQPQHF. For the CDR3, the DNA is TGTGCCAGCAGCTTGTACAGTAATAGCAATCAGCCCCAGCATTTT.

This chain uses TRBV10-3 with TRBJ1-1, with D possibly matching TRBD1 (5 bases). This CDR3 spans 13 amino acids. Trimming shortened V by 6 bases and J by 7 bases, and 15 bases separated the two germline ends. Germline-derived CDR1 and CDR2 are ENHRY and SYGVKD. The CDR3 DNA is TGTGCCATCAGGCCCCCAGGGTATGATGAAGCTTTCTTT. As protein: CAIRPPGYDEAFF.

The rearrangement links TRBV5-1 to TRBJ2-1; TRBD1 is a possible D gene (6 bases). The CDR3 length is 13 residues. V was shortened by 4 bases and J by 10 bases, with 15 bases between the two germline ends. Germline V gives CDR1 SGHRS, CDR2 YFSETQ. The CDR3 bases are TGCGCCAGCAGCCAGCCCCTCAGGGGAGAGCAGTTCTTC. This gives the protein CASSQPLRGEQFF.

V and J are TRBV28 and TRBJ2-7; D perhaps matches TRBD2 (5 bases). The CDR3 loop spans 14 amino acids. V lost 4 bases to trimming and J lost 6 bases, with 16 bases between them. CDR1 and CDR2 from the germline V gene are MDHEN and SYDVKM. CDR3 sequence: CASSSPGPAGEQYF. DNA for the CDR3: TGTGCCAGCAGTTCCCCCGGACCCGCGGGCGAGCAGTACTTC.

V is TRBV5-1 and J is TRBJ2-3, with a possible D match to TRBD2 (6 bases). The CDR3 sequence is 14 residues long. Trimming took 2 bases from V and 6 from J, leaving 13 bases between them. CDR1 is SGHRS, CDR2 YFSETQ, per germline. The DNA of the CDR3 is TGCGCCAGCAGCTTATACCGGGGGACGGATACGCAGTATTTT. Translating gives CASSLYRGTDTQYF.

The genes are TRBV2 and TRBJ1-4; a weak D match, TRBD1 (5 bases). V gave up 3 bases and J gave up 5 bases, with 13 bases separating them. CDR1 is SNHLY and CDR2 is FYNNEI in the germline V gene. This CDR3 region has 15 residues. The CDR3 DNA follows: TGTGCCAGCAGTGAGGGGCCAGGTGGAAATGAAAAACTGTTTTTT. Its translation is CASSEGPGGNEKLFF.

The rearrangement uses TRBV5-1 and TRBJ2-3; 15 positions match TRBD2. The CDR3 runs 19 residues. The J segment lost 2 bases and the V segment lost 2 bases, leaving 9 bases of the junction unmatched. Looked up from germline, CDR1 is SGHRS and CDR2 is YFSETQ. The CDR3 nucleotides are TGCGCCAGCAGCTTATCCGGGACTAGCGGGGGGTACTACACAGATACGCAGTATTTT. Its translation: CASSLSGTSGGYYTDTQYF. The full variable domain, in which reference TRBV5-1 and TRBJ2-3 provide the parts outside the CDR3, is KAGVTQTPRYLIKTRGQQVTLSCSPISGHRSVSWYQQTPGQGLQFLFEYFSETQRNKGNFPGRFSGRQFSNSRSEMNVSTLELGDSALYLCASSLSGTSGGYYTDTQYFGPGTRLTVL.

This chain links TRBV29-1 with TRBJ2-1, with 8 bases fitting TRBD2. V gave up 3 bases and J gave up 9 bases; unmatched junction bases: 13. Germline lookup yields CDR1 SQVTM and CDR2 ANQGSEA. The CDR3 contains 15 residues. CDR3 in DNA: TGCAGCGTTGATGCCGGGACTAGGGGGTTCGGTGAGCAGTTCTTC. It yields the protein CSVDAGTRGFGEQFF.

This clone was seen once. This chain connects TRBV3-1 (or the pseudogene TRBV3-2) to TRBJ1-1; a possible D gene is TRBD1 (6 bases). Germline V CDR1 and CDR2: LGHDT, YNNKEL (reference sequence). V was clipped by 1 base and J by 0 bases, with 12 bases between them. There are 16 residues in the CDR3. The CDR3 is CASSQVGGPMNTEAFF. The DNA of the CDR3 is TGTGCCAGCAGCCAAGTTGGGGGCCCTATGAACACTGAAGCTTTCTTT.

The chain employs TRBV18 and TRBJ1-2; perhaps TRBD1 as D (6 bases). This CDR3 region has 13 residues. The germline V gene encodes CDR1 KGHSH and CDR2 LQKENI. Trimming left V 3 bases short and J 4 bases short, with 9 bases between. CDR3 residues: CASSPGQLYGYTF. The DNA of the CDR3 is TGTGCCAGCTCACCTGGACAGCTCTATGGCTACACCTTC.

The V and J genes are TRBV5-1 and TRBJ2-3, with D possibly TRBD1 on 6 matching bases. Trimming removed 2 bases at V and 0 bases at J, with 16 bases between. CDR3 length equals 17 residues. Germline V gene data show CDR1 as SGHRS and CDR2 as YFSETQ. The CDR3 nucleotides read TGCGCCAGCAGCTTCGTGGGGGCGACTTCAAGCACAGATACGCAGTATTTT. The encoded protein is CASSFVGATSSTDTQYF.

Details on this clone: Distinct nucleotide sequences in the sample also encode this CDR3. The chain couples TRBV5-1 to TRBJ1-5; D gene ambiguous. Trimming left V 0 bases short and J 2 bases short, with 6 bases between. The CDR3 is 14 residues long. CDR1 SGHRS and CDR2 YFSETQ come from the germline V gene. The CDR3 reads CASSLVGGNQPQHF. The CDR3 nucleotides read TGCGCCAGCAGCTTGGTTGGAGGCAATCAGCCCCAGCATTTT. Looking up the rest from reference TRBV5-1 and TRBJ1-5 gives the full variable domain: KAGVTQTPRYLIKTRGQQVTLSCSPISGHRSVSWYQQTPGQGLQFLFEYFSETQRNKGNFPGRFSGRQFSNSRSEMNVSTLELGDSALYLCASSLVGGNQPQHFGDGTRLSIL.

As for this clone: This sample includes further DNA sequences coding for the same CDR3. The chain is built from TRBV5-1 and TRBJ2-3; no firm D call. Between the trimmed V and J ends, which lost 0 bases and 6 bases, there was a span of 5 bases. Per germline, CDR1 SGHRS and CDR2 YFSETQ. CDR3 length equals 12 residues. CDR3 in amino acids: CASSLAGDTQYF. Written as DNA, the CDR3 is TGCGCCAGCAGCTTGGCCGGTGATACGCAGTATTTT.